A selection of T cell receptor beta chains follows, all from one sample in a study of a mutant IDH1 vaccine in newly diagnosed glioma. This table comes from immunoSEQ multiplex PCR, and its TCRdb copy is limited to in-frame clones, with some not included. In the table there are about 67,000 clones, around four fifths of which are singletons. The sequencing here drew on peripheral blood mononuclear cells (PBMCs), taken from a glioma patient treated with radiotherapy, temozolomide or both. The receptor set was obtained from a woman aged 18-29 years with glioma. Some clones in this sample may be carry-over from other donors' samples. The CDR3 runs from the conserved cysteine through the conserved F or W. D genes are given only for firm matches.

TRBJ2-7	TRBD2	TRBV6-6	CASSYSSPGTRNSF
TRBJ2-2	-	TRBV5-4	CASSLTGLTGELFF
TRBJ2-5	TRBD2	TRBV4-1	CASSSYGLAGETQYF
TRBJ1-2	-	TRBV4-1	CASSQGDGKANYGYTF
TRBJ1-2	-	TRBV7-2	CASSATGPSNYGYTF
TRBJ1-1	-	TRBV6-5	CASSYSTNTEAFF
TRBJ1-2	TRBD1	TRBV7-2	CASSFVQGANYGYTF
TRBJ1-2	-	TRBV27	CASSSPYRDGYTF
TRBJ2-2	TRBD1	TRBV7-9	CASSSHRRGRSDTGELFF
TRBJ2-7	TRBD1	TRBV7-9	CASSTGQGKQYF
TRBJ2-3	TRBD2	TRBV30	CAWRRSGRARVEDTQYF
TRBJ1-1	-	TRBV6-4	CASSLTQYTEAFF
TRBJ1-2	-	TRBV5-1	CASSLGQDYGYTF
TRBJ2-2	-	TRBV5-4	CASSLAGRELFF
TRBJ2-1	TRBD2	TRBV5-1	CASSQTSGYLNEQFF
TRBJ2-7	-	TRBV11-2	CASSLVSRDHEQYF
TRBJ2-2	-	TRBV2	CASSEIPISTGELFF
TRBJ1-5	TRBD1	TRBV19	CASMTRQGGQPQHF
TRBJ2-6	-	TRBV11-1	CASSLPGAGANVLTF